The clone carrying this T cell receptor beta chain was seen repeatedly, ten times or more. Its antigen is unidentified. The data are from a study of T cell repertoires in cytomegalovirus infection. The wider study: It can be stated that public TCR beta signatures indicated CMV infection as well as a matching HLA type. Study-level results: CMV-specific TCR beta clonotypes restricted by HLA-C were the ones dominating the ex vivo response. Frequencies of public TCR beta families were cumulated, and this identified carriers of CMV plus the relevant HLA.

The V gene lost 5 bases and the J gene lost 6 bases, with 14 bases spanning the gap. The CDR3 loop spans 14 amino acids. Germline V gives CDR1 SGHVS, CDR2 FQNEAQ. A single record per CDR3 protein comes from TCRdb applying MiXCR to the reads. The sample holds 350,000 to 500,000 distinct CDR3 sequences; about a third are singletons and the top ten take roughly 15%. Sample: PBMCs. The chain couples TRBV7-8 to TRBJ1-5; tentative D call: TRBD1 (6 bases). The TCR comes from a human donor in good health (CMV status not recorded). Some clones in this sample may be carry-over from other donors' samples. CDR3 residues: CASSLEQGFQPQHF. The CDR3 DNA reads as TGTGCCAGCAGCCTCGAACAGGGATTTCAGCCCCAGCATTTT.